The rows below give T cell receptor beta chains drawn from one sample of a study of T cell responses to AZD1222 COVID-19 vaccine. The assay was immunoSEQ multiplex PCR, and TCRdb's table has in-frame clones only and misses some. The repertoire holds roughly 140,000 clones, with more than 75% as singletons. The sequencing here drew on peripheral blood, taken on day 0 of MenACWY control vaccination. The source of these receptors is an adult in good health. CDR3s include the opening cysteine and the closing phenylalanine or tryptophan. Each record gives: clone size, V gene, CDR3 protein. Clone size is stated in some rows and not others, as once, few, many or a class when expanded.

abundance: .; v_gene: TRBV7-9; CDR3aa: CASSPGQNQPQHF
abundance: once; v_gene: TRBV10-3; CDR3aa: CAISESRPINFMAVWATSGYTF
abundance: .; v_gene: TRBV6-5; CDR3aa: CASSKGLTAFF
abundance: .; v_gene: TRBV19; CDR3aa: CASTPSGPGNTIYF
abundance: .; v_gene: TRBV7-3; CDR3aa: CASSLKPGQQNQPQHF
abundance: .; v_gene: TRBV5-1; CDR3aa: CASSLARARVRGNEQFF
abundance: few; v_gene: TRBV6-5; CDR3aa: CASSRDLMNTEAFF
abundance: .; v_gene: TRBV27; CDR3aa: CASSLGVGRGQPQHF
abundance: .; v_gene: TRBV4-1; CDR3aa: CASSRGRTGSDSPLHF
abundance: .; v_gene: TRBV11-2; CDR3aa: CASSLEPGQSTEAFF
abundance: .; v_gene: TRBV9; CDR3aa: CASSAEQGVSGNTIYF
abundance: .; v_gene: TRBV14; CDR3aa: CASSQNSYGYTF
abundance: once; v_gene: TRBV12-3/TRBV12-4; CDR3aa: CASSLNLYGYTF
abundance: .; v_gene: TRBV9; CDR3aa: CASSVAEGLRETQYF
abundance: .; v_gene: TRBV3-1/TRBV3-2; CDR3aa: CASTQAVAGELFF
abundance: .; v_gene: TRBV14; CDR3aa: CASSQVQGMRTLGTNEKLFF
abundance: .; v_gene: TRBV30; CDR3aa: CAWGGAGYGYTF
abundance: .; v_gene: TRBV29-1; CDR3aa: CSGGTSGSETQYF
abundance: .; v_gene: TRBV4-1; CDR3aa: CASSQDLGRTQFF
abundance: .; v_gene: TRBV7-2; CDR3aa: CASSPPSGAPYEQYF
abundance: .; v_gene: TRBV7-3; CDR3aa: CASSSHLRSDTQYF
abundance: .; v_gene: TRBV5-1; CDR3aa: CASRQATNYGYTF
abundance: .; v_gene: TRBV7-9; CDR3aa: CASSLASGIYF
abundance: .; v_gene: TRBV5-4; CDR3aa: CASSLVAYNEQFF
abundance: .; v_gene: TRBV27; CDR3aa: CASSLGAEGRNIQYF
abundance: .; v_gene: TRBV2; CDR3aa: CASSNDGVGTEAFF
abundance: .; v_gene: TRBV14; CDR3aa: CASSRGGGPSTDTQYF
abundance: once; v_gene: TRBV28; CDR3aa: CATSANGYTF
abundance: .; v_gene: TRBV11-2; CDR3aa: CASSLPRLPQGEQYF
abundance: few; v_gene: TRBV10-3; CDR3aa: CAISEPGPGTGYKGEQFF
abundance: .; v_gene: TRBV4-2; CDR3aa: CASSQVLGMGGYEQYF
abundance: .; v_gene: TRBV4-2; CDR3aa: CASSQELSGGPNYGYTF
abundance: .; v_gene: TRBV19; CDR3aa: CASSMGFSNQPQHF
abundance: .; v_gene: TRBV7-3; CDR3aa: CASSLTAGHRRGRNEQFF
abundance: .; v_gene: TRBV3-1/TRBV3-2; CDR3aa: CASSQSRRETQYF
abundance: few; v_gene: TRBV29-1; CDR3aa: CSVRSGHPSRIYEQFF
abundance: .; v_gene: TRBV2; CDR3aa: CASSEWSDTQYF
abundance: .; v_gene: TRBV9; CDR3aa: CASSPGTGDYEQYF
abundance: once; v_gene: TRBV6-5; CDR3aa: CASSPGTDYNYGYTF
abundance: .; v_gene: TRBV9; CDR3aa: CASSVGGHQETQYF
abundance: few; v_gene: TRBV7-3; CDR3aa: CASSLGPNQPQHF
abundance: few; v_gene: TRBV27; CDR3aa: CASSLRRGGVSYNEQFF
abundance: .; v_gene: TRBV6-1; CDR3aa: CASSDGQPNTEAFF
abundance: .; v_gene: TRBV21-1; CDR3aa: CASNPLGCPDTQYF
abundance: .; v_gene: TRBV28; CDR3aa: CASSQDTYLQPQHF
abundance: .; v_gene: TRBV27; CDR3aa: CASSPPGPGVWEQFF
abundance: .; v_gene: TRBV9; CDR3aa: CASSVAGGRNEKLFF
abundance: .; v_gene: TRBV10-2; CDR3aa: CASSEGQGDEKLFF
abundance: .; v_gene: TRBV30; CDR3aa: CAWSPRQGYSNQPQHF
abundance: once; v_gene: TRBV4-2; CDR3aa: CASSQESQGIQQYF
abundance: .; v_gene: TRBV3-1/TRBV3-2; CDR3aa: CASSPHITASSTDTQYF